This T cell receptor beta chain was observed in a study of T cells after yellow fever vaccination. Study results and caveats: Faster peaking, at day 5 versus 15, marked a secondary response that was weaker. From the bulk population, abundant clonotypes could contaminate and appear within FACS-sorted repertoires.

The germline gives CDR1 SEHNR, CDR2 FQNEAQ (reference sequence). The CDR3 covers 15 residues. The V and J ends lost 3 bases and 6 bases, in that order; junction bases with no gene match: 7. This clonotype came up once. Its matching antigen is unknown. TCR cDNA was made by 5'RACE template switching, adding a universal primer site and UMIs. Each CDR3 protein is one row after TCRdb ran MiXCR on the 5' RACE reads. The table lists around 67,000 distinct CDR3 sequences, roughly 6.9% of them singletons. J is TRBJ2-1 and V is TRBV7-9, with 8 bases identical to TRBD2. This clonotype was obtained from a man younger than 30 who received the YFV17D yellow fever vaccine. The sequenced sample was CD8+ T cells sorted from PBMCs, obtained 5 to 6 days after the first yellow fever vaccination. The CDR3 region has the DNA TGTGCCAGCAGCTTCCGACGGGGGGGGGTCAATGAGCAGTTCTTC. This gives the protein CASSFRRGGVNEQFF.